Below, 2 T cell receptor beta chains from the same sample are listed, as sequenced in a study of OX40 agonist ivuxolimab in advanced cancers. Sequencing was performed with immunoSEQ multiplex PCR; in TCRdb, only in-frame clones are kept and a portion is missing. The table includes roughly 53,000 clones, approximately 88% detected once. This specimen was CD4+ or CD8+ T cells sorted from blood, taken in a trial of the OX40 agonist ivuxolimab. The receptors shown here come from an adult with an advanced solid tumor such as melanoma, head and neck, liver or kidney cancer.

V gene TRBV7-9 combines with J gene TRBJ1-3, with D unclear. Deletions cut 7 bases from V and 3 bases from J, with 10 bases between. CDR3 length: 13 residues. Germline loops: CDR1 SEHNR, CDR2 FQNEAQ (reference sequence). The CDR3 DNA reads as TGTGCCAGCAAGCCCAACAGTGGAAACACCATATATTTT. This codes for CASKPNSGNTIYF.

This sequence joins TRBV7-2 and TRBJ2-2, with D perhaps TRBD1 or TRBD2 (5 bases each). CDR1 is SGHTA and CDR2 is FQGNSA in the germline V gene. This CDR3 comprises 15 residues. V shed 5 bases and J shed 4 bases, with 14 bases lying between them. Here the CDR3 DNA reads TGTGCCAGCAGCGGGGCCGGGGTGAGCACCGGGGAGCTGTTTTTT. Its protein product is CASSGAGVSTGELFF.